The 22 T cell receptor beta chains given below trace back to one sample, sequenced in a study of blood T cells in healthy people across ages. A J-beta primer mix and a sample-barcoded 5' primer were used in a second PCR of about 7 to 11 cycles. TCRdb processed the 5' RACE reads anew with MiXCR; each CDR3 protein has one entry. The repertoire holds 1.5 million to 2 million distinct CDR3 sequences, with approximately 28% as singletons. Sequenced sample: blood. These receptors were taken from a woman in her 30s in good health.

The rearrangement joins TRBV7-8 to TRBJ2-5; a possible D gene is TRBD2 (5 bases). V lost 5 bases and J lost 7, with 11 bases in between. CDR1 is SGHVS and CDR2 is FQNEAQ in the germline V gene. The CDR3 length is 12 residues. This CDR3 is CASSLIAGTQYF. CDR3 nucleotides: TGTGCCAGCAGCCTCATCGCGGGGACCCAGTACTTC.

This sequence joins TRBV6-1 and TRBJ2-1; 9 nucleotides line up with TRBD2. The CDR3 contains 15 residues. Unmatched junction bases numbered 11, after V lost 6 bases and J lost 8 bases. CDR1 is MNHNS, CDR2 SASEGT, per germline. CDR3 sequence reads: CASRSTGTSYHEQFF. CDR3 DNA sequence: TGTGCCAGCAGGTCCACCGGGACTAGCTATCATGAGCAGTTCTTC.

This clonotype was counted many times. V is TRBV2 and J is TRBJ2-7; 7 bases line up with TRBD1. CDR1 and CDR2 from the germline V gene are SNHLY and FYNNEI. The trim removed 0 bases at V and 9 bases at J, leaving 8 bases unmatched. The CDR3 is made up of 14 amino acids. CDR3 bases: TGTGCCAGCAGTGAAGCGCCGGGACAGCAAGCGCAGTACTTC. Its translation: CASSEAPGQQAQYF.

This clonotype has only a few counts. The chain combines TRBV5-1 with TRBJ2-3; D is perhaps TRBD1 (6 bases). With 4 bases removed from V and 0 bases from J, the gap between germline ends came to 15 bases. The CDR3 has 16 amino acids. CDR1 is SGHRS and CDR2 is YFSETQ in the germline V gene. The DNA for the CDR3 is TGCGCCAGCAGCCTGGGGGCCCAGTCTAGCACAGATACGCAGTATTTT. Protein: CASSLGAQSSTDTQYF.

The V call is TRBV11-2, the J call TRBJ2-2, with TRBD1 identical over 7 bases. V lost 1 base, J lost 1 base, and 6 bases stayed unmatched. The germline V gene has CDR1 SGHAT and CDR2 FQNNGV. The CDR3 is 17 residues long. The CDR3 region is CASSLGTTGMNTGELFF. CDR3 DNA sequence: TGTGCCAGCAGCTTAGGAACGACAGGGATGAACACCGGGGAGCTGTTTTTT.

This clonotype was counted a few times. The V gene is TRBV20-1, the J gene TRBJ1-4, with D possibly matching TRBD1 (6 bases). Germline V gene data show CDR1 as DFQATT and CDR2 as SNEGSKA (reference sequence). Trimming took off 3 bases at V and 8 bases at J, with 13 bases between the two ends. The CDR3 covers 13 residues. CDR3 sequence (DNA): TGCAGTGCTAGGGGGGGGCGCGGAGAAAAACTGTTTTTT. As protein: CSARGGRGEKLFF.

This clonotype appeared a few times. This CDR3 is CATSVGRGRDGYTF. The CDR3 DNA sequence: TGTGCCACCAGTGTTGGCAGGGGAAGAGATGGCTACACCTTC. The rearrangement joins TRBV24-1 to TRBJ1-2; D possibly corresponds to TRBD1 (6 bases). CDR3 length: 14 residues. V was shortened by 5 bases and J by 6 bases, with 15 bases between the two germline ends. Germline CDR1 KGHDR, CDR2 SFDVKD.

This clonotype was counted ten times or more. J is TRBJ2-5 and V is TRBV5-1; 7 positions match TRBD2. V shed 2 bases and J 4 bases; nucleotides not matched to a gene: 8. CDR1 and CDR2 from the germline V gene are SGHRS and YFSETQ. The CDR3 is made up of 15 amino acids. The CDR3 here is CASSFGGSGGETQYF. DNA for the CDR3: TGCGCCAGCAGCTTCGGCGGGAGTGGGGGAGAGACCCAGTACTTC.

On this clonotype: With a much larger clone just one base away, this may be a read error. This sequence joins TRBV7-2 and TRBJ2-5; a weak D match, TRBD2 (7 bases). V shed 4 bases and J shed 11 bases, with 23 bases lying between them. The CDR3 is 15 residues long. CDR1 and CDR2 (germline): SGHTA, FQGNSA. CDR3 region: CASSSERDNSYGQYF. In nucleotides, the CDR3 is TGTGCCAGCAGCTCAGAGCGGGACAACTCCTACGGGCAGTACTTC.

This rearrangement joins TRBV20-1 to TRBJ2-3; tentative D call: TRBD1 (6 bases). The CDR3 has 12 amino acids. The germline V and J ends were trimmed by 2 bases and 6 bases, with 9 bases remaining between them. Per germline, CDR1 DFQATT and CDR2 SNEGSKA (reference sequence). CDR3 DNA: TGCAGTGCTAGACAGGGGCGGGATACGCAGTATTTT. The encoded protein is CSARQGRDTQYF.

The chain uses TRBV29-1 and TRBJ2-1; perhaps TRBD2 as D (5 bases). The CDR3 runs 12 residues. Trimming took 3 bases from V and 8 from J, leaving 11 bases between them. CDR1 SQVTM and CDR2 ANQGSEA come from the germline V gene. The CDR3 reads CSVEDGVYEQFF. DNA for the CDR3: TGCAGCGTTGAGGACGGGGTTTATGAGCAGTTCTTC.

The V and J genes are TRBV14 and TRBJ2-1; the D gene is possibly TRBD2 (6 bases). V was clipped by 1 base and J by 9 bases, with 13 bases between them. In germline, CDR1 is SGHDN, CDR2 FVKESK. This CDR3 is built from 14 residues. The CDR3: CASSQVLAGTEQFF. The CDR3 DNA reads TGTGCCAGCAGCCAAGTACTAGCTGGGACTGAGCAGTTCTTC.

The chain is built from TRBV30 and TRBJ2-3; 7 bases agree with TRBD1. The CDR3 covers 14 residues. CDR1 and CDR2 from the germline V gene are GTSNPN and SVGIG (reference sequence). With V trimmed by 3 bases and J by 5 bases, 8 bases remained unmatched. The DNA for the CDR3 is TGTGCCTGGAGCTCCGGGACAGCCGAAGATACGCAGTATTTT. It is translated as CAWSSGTAEDTQYF.

The count of this clonotype is one. A read error may produce the germline difference seen at one junction end. The genes are TRBV5-1 and TRBJ1-1; a possible D gene is TRBD1 (5 bases). Germline-derived CDR1 and CDR2 are SGHRS and YFSETQ. CDR3 length: 14 residues. The CDR3 here is CAGSLGTVNTEAFF. CDR3 bases: TGCGCCGGCAGCTTGGGGACGGTGAACACTGAAGCTTTCTTT.

Only a few counts were recorded for this clonotype. This chain uses TRBV12-3 or TRBV12-4 with TRBJ1-2, with 8 bases matching TRBD1. The CDR3 has 14 amino acids. The junction had 8 bases not matched to a gene; V was cut back by 6 bases and J by 5 bases. CDR3 in amino acids: CASRKTGEDYGYTF. The CDR3 DNA follows: TGTGCCAGCAGGAAGACAGGGGAGGATTATGGCTACACCTTC.

As regards this clonotype: Being one base from a much bigger clone, this may be a read error. The chain couples TRBV7-2 to TRBJ2-5; the D is unclear. Germline loops: CDR1 SGHTA, CDR2 FQGNSA. The CDR3 length is 14 residues. V shed 1 base and J shed 11 bases, with 17 bases lying between them. The CDR3 loop is CASSLVSIGYEQYF. The CDR3 nucleotides are TGTGCCAGCAGCTTAGTCTCGATCGGTTATGAGCAGTACTTC.

The chain links TRBV2 to TRBJ2-4; 11 bases are a match to TRBD1. The tail of the sequence fits TRBJ2-7 better, so the J call may be wrong. The CDR3 consists of 13 residues. In germline, CDR1 is SNHLY, CDR2 FYNNEI. The CDR3 region has the DNA TGTGCCAGCTATATGGACAGGGGGCACGAGCAGTACTTC. The encoded protein is CASYMDRGHEQYF.

Notes on this clonotype: It may be a read error: a sequence one base away is much more abundant. J is TRBJ2-1 and V is TRBV5-4; D gene uncertain. The CDR3 consists of 14 residues. V gave up 4 bases and J gave up 10 bases, with 18 bases separating them. The germline V gene encodes CDR1 SGHNT and CDR2 YYREEE (reference sequence). This chain's CDR3 is CASSHAPGFYEQFF. The CDR3, as DNA: TGTGCCAGCAGCCATGCCCCGGGCTTCTACGAGCAGTTCTTC.

This clonotype was seen repeatedly, ten times or more. The chain recombines TRBV6-6 with TRBJ2-7; TRBD1 matches at 9 bases. Germline loops: CDR1 MNHNY, CDR2 SVGAGI (reference sequence). V lost 2 bases to trimming and J lost 6 bases; unmatched junction nucleotides: 5. The CDR3 is 14 residues long. For the CDR3, the DNA is TGTGCCAGCAGTTACCGGGACAGGGAATCCGAGCAGTACTTC. Its protein is CASSYRDRESEQYF.

The V gene is TRBV27, the J gene TRBJ1-6, with D maybe TRBD1 (6 bases). In germline, CDR1 is MNHEY, CDR2 SMNVEV (reference sequence). The CDR3 extends over 14 amino acids. Trimming cost V 6 bases and J 6 bases, with 12 bases left between them. The CDR3 DNA sequence: TGTGCCAGCAGAACAGGGAGTCCTAATTCACCCCTCCACTTT. It codes for CASRTGSPNSPLHF.

In this sample, this clonotype turned up many times. V gene TRBV5-1 combines with J gene TRBJ1-1; D is perhaps TRBD1 (5 bases). The germline V gene encodes CDR1 SGHRS and CDR2 YFSETQ. V was clipped by 4 bases and J by 3 bases, with 10 bases between them. CDR3 length: 13 residues. CDR3 nucleotides: TGCGCCAGCAGCCTGGGGGGGGACACTGAAGCTTTCTTT. Its protein product is CASSLGGDTEAFF. The variable domain in full, with the rest retrieved from reference TRBV5-1 and TRBJ1-1, is KAGVTQTPRYLIKTRGQQVTLSCSPISGHRSVSWYQQTPGQGLQFLFEYFSETQRNKGNFPGRFSGRQFSNSRSEMNVSTLELGDSALYLCASSLGGDTEAFFGQGTRLTVV.

This sequence joins TRBV24-1 and TRBJ2-1; 14 nucleotides line up with TRBD2. The CDR3 extends over 15 amino acids. V shed 3 bases and J 9 bases; nucleotides not matched to a gene: 3. CDR1 and CDR2 (germline): KGHDR, SFDVKD. CDR3 residues: CATSDPGTSGSEQFF. CDR3 sequence (DNA): TGTGCCACCAGTGATCCCGGGACTAGCGGGAGTGAGCAGTTCTTC.